The 8 T cell receptor beta chains in this list originate from one sample, sequenced in a study of T cells after yellow fever vaccination. TCRdb reprocessed the 5' RACE reads with MiXCR, giving one entry per CDR3 protein. This table holds around 590,000 distinct CDR3 sequences, 9% to 15% found once. The sequences come from PBMCs, collected on the day of the yellow fever booster vaccination. These receptors were collected from a man aged 25 to 45 who received the YFV17D yellow fever vaccine.

This clonotype was seen only a few times. The rearrangement links TRBV24-1 to TRBJ2-7; D is uncertain. CDR1 is KGHDR and CDR2 is SFDVKD in the germline V gene. This CDR3 contains 16 residues. Trimming left V 2 bases short and J 4 bases short, with 17 bases between. For the CDR3, the DNA is TGTGCCACCAGTGATTCTTCCCCCGCGGAAGCGTACGAGCAGTACTTC. Translation: CATSDSSPAEAYEQYF.

This clonotype came up a few times. V usage is TRBV5-1 and J usage is TRBJ2-1; 14 bases are shared with TRBD2. This CDR3 spans 16 amino acids. The germline V gene encodes CDR1 SGHRS and CDR2 YFSETQ. Trimming cost V 2 bases and J 10 bases; bases outside gene matches: 8. The CDR3 nucleotides read TGCGCCAGCAGCTTACCGGGACTAGCGGGAGTTTGGGAGCAGTTCTTC. Its protein is CASSLPGLAGVWEQFF.

The chain recombines TRBV29-1 with TRBJ2-1, with 9 bases aligning to TRBD1. The CDR3 length is 15 residues. Unmatched junction bases numbered 5, after V lost 2 bases and J lost 3 bases. Germline V CDR1 and CDR2: SQVTM, ANQGSEA. The DNA for the CDR3 is TGCAGCGTTGAATGGGACAGGGAAGTCTACAATGAGCAGTTCTTC. Its translation: CSVEWDREVYNEQFF.

Many counts were recorded for this clonotype. The CDR3 DNA reads TGCAGCGTTGACATCGGGGGCGGTGAGCAGTTCTTC. It is translated as CSVDIGGGEQFF. V and J are TRBV29-1 and TRBJ2-1; D may correspond to TRBD1 or TRBD2 (6 bases each). Trimming left V 3 bases short and J 9 bases short, with 12 bases between. This CDR3 has 12 residues. Germline values: CDR1 SQVTM, CDR2 ANQGSEA.

This clonotype was seen a few times. The chain links TRBV5-1 to TRBJ2-1, with 9 bases aligning to TRBD2. V lost 0 bases, J lost 8 bases, and 12 bases stayed unmatched. CDR1 and CDR2 (germline): SGHRS, YFSETQ. The CDR3 contains 17 residues. The CDR3 loop reads CASSLARFAGGPDEQFF. CDR3 in DNA: TGCGCCAGCAGCTTGGCCCGGTTCGCGGGAGGGCCCGATGAGCAGTTCTTC.

This clonotype was detected ten times or more. V is TRBV5-1 and J is TRBJ1-2, with 7 bases fitting TRBD1. Germline CDR1 and CDR2: SGHRS and YFSETQ. This CDR3 has 14 residues. V lost 3 bases and J lost 3; bases outside the gene matches: 5. CDR3 loop: CASSSQGTDYGYTF. The CDR3 coding sequence is TGCGCCAGCAGCTCCCAAGGGACAGACTATGGCTACACCTTC.

In its sample, this clonotype was seen once. The V and J genes are TRBV19 and TRBJ1-1; D not certain. Germline CDR1 LNHDA, CDR2 SQIVND (reference sequence). This CDR3 region has 13 residues. V lost 5 bases and J lost 7, with 14 bases in between. The CDR3 DNA follows: TGTGCCAGTAGTGTCGGGAGAGGAAATGAAGCTTTCTTT. Protein: CASSVGRGNEAFF.

This clonotype appeared a few times. The V gene is TRBV25-1, the J gene TRBJ1-2, with 11 bases that match TRBD1. The V gene end was trimmed by 6 bases and the J gene end by 5 bases; junction bases not matched to a gene: 8. CDR1 MGHDK and CDR2 SYGVNS come from the germline V gene. This CDR3 comprises 15 residues. CDR3: CASSSDRGRGYGYTF. Here the CDR3 DNA reads TGTGCCAGCAGCTCGGACAGGGGGCGAGGTTATGGCTACACCTTC.